This paragraph reports one TCR beta chain. Clones were sequenced by immunoSEQ multiplex PCR, and TCRdb holds only the in-frame ones, with some missing. Among about 78,000 clones listed, about 91% were seen once. The sample originates from a study of OX40 agonist ivuxolimab in advanced cancers. Study-wide context: Mean age about 60 years, range roughly 23 to 79; nearly 85% male.

V was clipped by 0 bases and J by 3 bases; unmatched bases: 4. The V gene's germline CDR1 is MNHEY and CDR2 SVGAGI. CDR3 size: 16 residues. This clonotype was sampled from an adult with an advanced solid tumor such as melanoma, head and neck, liver or kidney cancer. Source: CD4+ or CD8+ T cells sorted from blood, taken in a trial of the OX40 agonist ivuxolimab. The chain joins TRBV6-5 to TRBJ2-1, with 8 bases that match TRBD2. For the CDR3, the DNA is TGTGCCAGCAGTTACTCGGCGGGGGGTAACTACAATGAGCAGTTCTTC. This encodes CASSYSAGGNYNEQFF.